This TCR beta chain was found in a study of OX40 agonist ivuxolimab in advanced cancers. Study findings and constraints: Averaged across samples, CD8+ T cells carried more expanded clones than CD4+ did. Among the nonresponders, some also had low normalized T-cell clonal expansion.

As for this clone: Its antigen is still unknown.

Produced via immunoSEQ multiplex PCR; TCRdb's table is partial and in-frame only. Of approximately 100,000 clones in the sample, roughly 90% were seen once. The material was CD4+ or CD8+ T cells sorted from blood, obtained in a trial of the OX40 agonist ivuxolimab. This receptor was taken from an adult with an advanced solid tumor such as melanoma, head and neck, liver or kidney cancer.

CDR3 amino acids: CASSIGNSYEQYF. The CDR3 DNA reads as TGTGCCAGTAGTATAGGGAATTCCTACGAGCAGTACTTC. V and J are TRBV19 and TRBJ2-7; D is undetermined. CDR1 is LNHDA, CDR2 SQIVND, per germline (reference sequence). Trimming shortened V by 1 base and J by 1 base, and 5 bases separated the two germline ends. The CDR3 is 13 residues long.